A single sample is the source of the 18 T cell receptor beta chains below, sequenced in a study of cytomegalovirus exposure and HLA in healthy donors. A multiplex PCR was run with 60 Vbeta primers and 13 Jbeta primers. Produced via immunoSEQ multiplex PCR; TCRdb's table is partial and in-frame only. The sample consists of 85,000 to 120,000 clones, 75% to 90% of them appearing once. Sequenced: PBMCs. Receptors originate from a middle-aged man in good health and CMV-seronegative.

The chain employs TRBV5-4 and TRBJ2-3, with TRBD2 as a possible D gene (6 bases). Trimming stripped 6 bases from V and 5 bases from J, with 22 bases between. The CDR3 contains 16 residues. Germline values: CDR1 SGHNT, CDR2 YYREEE (reference sequence). CDR3 DNA: TGTGCCAGCAAAAACCCCTGGGGGGATCCGGGAGATACGCAGTATTTT. Amino acids: CASKNPWGDPGDTQYF.

This clone was observed once. This chain joins TRBV6-5 and TRBJ1-3; unclear D gene. The CDR3 covers 14 residues. The V gene lost 0 bases and the J gene lost 0 bases, with 3 bases spanning the gap. Germline CDR1 and CDR2: MNHEY and SVGAGI. The CDR3 DNA reads as TGTGCCAGCAGTTACTCGAGCTCTGGAAACACCATATATTTT. Its translation: CASSYSSSGNTIYF.

This chain joins TRBV9 and TRBJ2-3, with TRBD2 as a possible D gene (5 bases). Germline values: CDR1 SGDLS, CDR2 YYNGEE. The CDR3 runs to 12 residues. Trimming shortened V by 7 bases and J by 6 bases, and 12 bases separated the two germline ends. The CDR3 spells CASGGEGDTQYF. Written as DNA, the CDR3 is TGTGCCAGCGGCGGCGAGGGCGATACGCAGTATTTT.

The chain links TRBV7-6 to TRBJ2-7, with D possibly being TRBD2 (5 bases). The germline V gene has CDR1 SGHVS and CDR2 FNYEAQ. This CDR3 is built from 13 residues. V was cut by 5 bases and J by 4 bases, with 12 bases left in between. CDR3 amino acids: CASSKEAGYEQYF. The CDR3 DNA follows: TGTGCCAGCAGCAAAGAGGCGGGTTACGAGCAGTACTTC. The full variable domain, completed using reference TRBV7-6 and TRBJ2-7, is GAGVSQSPRYKVTKRGQDVALRCDPISGHVSLYWYRQALGQGPEFLTYFNYEAQQDKSGLPNDRFSAERPEGSISTLTIQRTEQRDSAMYRCASSKEAGYEQYFGPGTRLTVT.

The rearrangement joins TRBV11-3 to TRBJ2-2; D call uncertain. The CDR3 sequence is 12 residues long. Deletions cut 5 bases from V and 4 bases from J, with 5 bases between. CDR1 is SGHNT and CDR2 is YENEEA in the germline V gene. CDR3 amino acids: CASSRSTGELFF. For the CDR3, the DNA is TGTGCCAGCAGCCGGTCCACCGGGGAGCTGTTTTTT.

This clone has just a few counts. CDR3 sequence: CASSLLGGAANYGYTF. In DNA, the CDR3 is TGTGCCAGCAGCTTATTAGGAGGGGCCGCTAACTATGGCTACACCTTC. The chain recombines TRBV11-3 with TRBJ1-2, with a possible D match to TRBD1 (5 bases). CDR3 size: 16 residues. Between the trimmed V and J ends, which lost 2 bases and 0 bases, there was a span of 13 bases. CDR1 is SGHNT, CDR2 YENEEA, per germline.

This chain links TRBV6-5 with TRBJ2-1; D ambiguous. The CDR3 loop spans 12 amino acids. V was clipped by 4 bases and J by 6 bases, with 7 bases between them. The V gene's germline CDR1 is MNHEY and CDR2 SVGAGI. CDR3 sequence (DNA): TGTGCCAGCAGTTCCCCCATCAATGAGCAGTTCTTC. As protein: CASSSPINEQFF.

The chain carries TRBV7-6 and TRBJ2-7; possibly TRBD1 for D (5 bases). The CDR3 sequence is 13 residues long. CDR1 is SGHVS and CDR2 is FNYEAQ in the germline V gene. The V and J ends lost 3 bases and 0 bases respectively, with 6 bases between them. CDR3 amino acids: CASSLDTSYEQYF. CDR3 coding DNA: TGTGCCAGCAGCTTGGACACCTCCTACGAGCAGTACTTC.

The V call is TRBV5-1, the J call TRBJ2-5; D not resolved. Germline V gene sequence: CDR1 SGHRS, CDR2 YFSETQ. V lost 0 bases, J lost 0 bases, and 9 bases lay in between. CDR3 size: 15 residues. Here the CDR3 reads CASSLGSADQETQYF. The CDR3 nucleotides read TGCGCCAGCAGCTTGGGCTCGGCGGACCAAGAGACCCAGTACTTC.

This rearrangement joins TRBV19 to TRBJ1-5; 12 positions agree with TRBD1. Germline V gene lookup returns CDR1 LNHDA and CDR2 SQIVND (reference sequence). After removal of 5 bases from V and 6 bases from J, the junction contained 8 bases not matched to a gene. CDR3 length equals 16 residues. Written as DNA, the CDR3 is TGTGCCAGTAGTCCGAGCCGGGACAGGGGGCCTCAGCCCCAGCATTTT. It is translated as CASSPSRDRGPQPQHF.

The chain uses TRBV11-2 and TRBJ2-5, with D unclear. This CDR3 comprises 13 residues. Trimming removed 2 bases at V and 2 bases at J, with 6 bases between. CDR1 is SGHAT, CDR2 FQNNGV, per germline. The CDR3 DNA reads as TGTGCCAGCAGCTTAAACAGTCAAGAGACCCAGTACTTC. Encoded protein: CASSLNSQETQYF.

The chain joins TRBV30 to TRBJ2-1; D possibly corresponds to TRBD2 (5 bases). This CDR3 spans 16 amino acids. The germline V gene encodes CDR1 GTSNPN and CDR2 SVGIG (reference sequence). V was clipped by 0 bases and J by 4 bases, with 16 bases between them. CDR3 protein: CAWSVLGQLLYNEQFF. The CDR3 DNA follows: TGTGCCTGGAGTGTACTAGGGCAGCTCCTATACAATGAGCAGTTCTTC. The variable domain in full, completed from reference TRBV30 and TRBJ2-1, reads SQTIHQWPATLVQPVGSPLSLECTVEGTSNPNLYWYRQAAGRGLQLLFYSVGIGQISSEVPQNLSASRPQDRQFILSSKKLLLSDSGFYLCAWSVLGQLLYNEQFFGPGTRLTVL.

Points on this clone: One end of the junction varies from germline; a read error may be responsible. The chain couples TRBV7-9 to TRBJ1-2; the match to TRBD1 covers 10 bases. This CDR3 contains 15 residues. Germline assignment: CDR1 SEHNR and CDR2 FQNEAQ (reference sequence). The CDR3 sequence: CSSSPLGQGEGRYTF. Here the CDR3 DNA reads TGTTCCAGCAGCCCCCTTGGACAGGGGGAAGGTCGATACACCTTC.

The chain uses TRBV10-3 and TRBJ1-2; TRBD1 is a possible D gene (6 bases). The CDR3 loop spans 15 amino acids. The V gene's germline CDR1 is ENHRY and CDR2 SYGVKD. Trimming took 8 bases from V and 4 from J, leaving 20 bases between them. DNA for the CDR3: TGTGCCATCTCGGGACATCGCGACGGGGTCTATGGCTACACCTTC. This sequence encodes CAISGHRDGVYGYTF.

The chain links TRBV27 to TRBJ1-3, with TRBD1 matching 8 bases. The CDR3 is made up of 18 amino acids. Unmatched junction bases numbered 15, after V lost 5 bases and J lost 3 bases. The V gene's germline CDR1 is MNHEY and CDR2 SMNVEV (reference sequence). The CDR3 spells CASSAQGADVLYGNTIYF. The CDR3 DNA is TGTGCCAGCAGTGCTCAGGGGGCCGATGTTTTATATGGAAACACCATATATTTT.

The chain combines TRBV5-1 with TRBJ2-3; 8 bases align to TRBD1. CDR3 size: 16 residues. Germline V lookup: CDR1 SGHRS, CDR2 YFSETQ. The J segment lost 4 bases and the V segment lost 3 bases, leaving 10 bases of the junction unmatched. This CDR3 reads CASSSLPTGVSDTQYF. The CDR3 bases are TGCGCCAGCAGCTCTCTCCCGACAGGGGTATCAGATACGCAGTATTTT.

This CDR3 is CASKWTSGGTDTQYF. In nucleotides, the CDR3 is TGCGCCAGCAAATGGACTAGCGGGGGCACAGATACGCAGTATTTT. The rearrangement links TRBV5-1 to TRBJ2-3; 12 bases line up with TRBD2. The CDR3 is 15 amino acids. V was clipped by 6 bases and J by 1 base; unmatched bases: 3. Germline V CDR1 and CDR2: SGHRS, YFSETQ.

The V gene is TRBV7-2, the J gene TRBJ1-2; no clear D gene. The V gene lost 1 base and the J gene lost 0 bases, with 9 bases spanning the gap. Germline lookup yields CDR1 SGHTA and CDR2 FQGNSA. This CDR3 spans 15 amino acids. In DNA form, the CDR3 reads TGTGCCAGCAGCTTAGTAGGTGGAGCTAACTATGGCTACACCTTC. Amino acid sequence: CASSLVGGANYGYTF.